This T cell receptor (beta chain) originates from a study of blood T cell repertoires in COVID-19. As for the study in general: T cells, B-cell-depleted T cells, or PBMCs provided the cDNA or gDNA that served as material.

Germline-derived CDR1 and CDR2 are LGHDT and YNNKEL (reference sequence). The CDR3 totals 13 residues. V was trimmed by 6 bases and J by 4 bases, leaving 12 bases between them. Method: immunoSEQ multiplex PCR; TCRdb's copy keeps in-frame clones and lacks some. The sample includes about 230,000 clones, about 90% of them seen just once. This clonotype was sampled from a woman between 50 and 59 years old in a cohort exposed to, infected with or recovered from COVID-19 (not recorded which). The chain links TRBV3-1 (or the pseudogene TRBV3-2) to TRBJ1-1, with D maybe TRBD1 (5 bases). The sample was PBMCs or T cells enriched from blood (not recorded which). CDR3 residues: CASRVQGGTEAFF. Here the CDR3 DNA reads TGTGCCAGCAGGGTCCAGGGAGGCACTGAAGCTTTCTTT.